One T cell receptor beta chain is described in this entry. Looked up from germline, CDR1 is SGHVS and CDR2 is FQNEAQ. The germline V and J ends were trimmed by 5 bases and 0 bases, with 11 bases remaining between them. The CDR3 sequence is 15 residues long. The method was immunoSEQ multiplex PCR; TCRdb's version includes in-frame clones alone and lacks a portion of them. The sample yields about 150,000 clones, around 83% seen once. While infection was still active, Seattle patients were enrolled and then followed longitudinally. The data belong to a study of blood T cell repertoires in COVID-19. The sample taken for sequencing was peripheral blood. This rearrangement joins TRBV7-8 to TRBJ1-5, with D perhaps TRBD1 (5 bases). This sequence was found in a man aged 25-40 years with COVID-19, enrolled during active disease. CDR3 DNA: TGTGCCAGCAGCCTAGGGGCTCGTAGCAATCAGCCCCAGCATTTT. It encodes CASSLGARSNQPQHF.